The 14 T cell receptor beta chains reported below all come from one sample, sequenced in a study of cytomegalovirus exposure and HLA in healthy donors. Primers: 60 Vbeta forward and 13 Jbeta reverse. Using immunoSEQ multiplex PCR, the repertoire was profiled, and TCRdb retains in-frame clones only, with some absent. The repertoire holds about 300,000 clones, with 86% as singletons. Specimen: PBMCs. The receptor set was obtained from a man aged 35 to 55 in good health and CMV-seropositive.

This clone appeared a few times. This chain uses TRBV7-9 with TRBJ2-5; possibly TRBD1 for D (6 bases). The J call is doubtful: the DNA matches TRBJ2-7 better. Germline V gives CDR1 SEHNR, CDR2 FQNEAQ (reference sequence). This CDR3 contains 14 residues. The CDR3 region is CASTQTGIGHEQYF. Here the CDR3 DNA reads TGTGCCAGCACCCAAACAGGGATCGGCCACGAGCAGTACTTC.

The rearrangement links TRBV21-1 to TRBJ2-7; the DNA was not used to check the table's D call, TRBD2. TRBV21-1 is marked as a pseudogene. This CDR3 has 13 amino acids. CDR3 loop: CASSKAKRIEQYF. The CDR3 coding sequence is TGTGCCAGCAGCAAAGCTAAGCGGATCGAGCAGTACTTC.

This clone was seen just once. The chain carries TRBV7-6 and TRBJ1-6; D is ambiguous. The V gene's germline CDR1 is SGHVS and CDR2 FNYEAQ. This CDR3 region has 13 residues. V lost 4 bases to trimming and J lost 7 bases, with 8 bases between them. For the CDR3, the DNA is TGTGCCAGCAGCTCAGCGAGAAATTCACCCCTCCACTTT. It specifies CASSSARNSPLHF.

The J gene is TRBJ2-3, the V gene TRBV7-9; no clear D. Trimming removed 6 bases from V and 6 bases from J, with 10 bases in between. The V gene's germline CDR1 is SEHNR and CDR2 FQNEAQ (reference sequence). The CDR3 has 12 residues. The CDR3 nucleotides read TGTGCCAGCAGGTCCGTGAGGGATACGCAGTATTTT. Amino acids: CASRSVRDTQYF.

This clone was detected once. J is TRBJ2-5 and V is TRBV7-9; D might be TRBD1 (7 bases). V lost 0 bases and J 2 bases, leaving 13 bases between the germline ends. Germline V CDR1 and CDR2: SEHNR, FQNEAQ (reference sequence). This CDR3 has 16 residues. DNA for the CDR3: TGTGCCAGCAGCTTAGCGGGAGGACAGGTACAAGAGACCCAGTACTTC. Translating it yields CASSLAGGQVQETQYF.

In DNA form, the CDR3 reads TGTGCCTGGAGTCCAGGGGGGCGGAATGAAAAACTGTTTTTT. Amino acid sequence: CAWSPGGRNEKLFF. This sequence joins TRBV30 and TRBJ1-4, with TRBD1 matching over 7 bases. V trimming: 2 bases; J trimming: 5 bases; junction bases outside the gene matches: 5. The CDR3 sequence is 14 residues long. Germline V gene lookup returns CDR1 GTSNPN and CDR2 SVGIG (reference sequence). Based on the CDR3 plus reference TRBV30 and TRBJ1-4, the full variable domain is SQTIHQWPATLVQPVGSPLSLECTVEGTSNPNLYWYRQAAGRGLQLLFYSVGIGQISSEVPQNLSASRPQDRQFILSSKKLLLSDSGFYLCAWSPGGRNEKLFFGSGTQLSVL.

The CDR3: CASRQGTDYGYTF. The CDR3 bases are TGTGCCAGCCGACAGGGGACCGACTATGGCTACACCTTC. This rearrangement joins TRBV6-1 to TRBJ1-2; 8 nucleotides match TRBD1. After removal of 8 bases from V and 3 bases from J, the junction contained 5 bases not matched to a gene. The CDR3 loop spans 13 amino acids. CDR1 and CDR2 from the germline V gene are MNHNS and SASEGT.

The chain couples TRBV29-1 to TRBJ2-7; 9 positions match TRBD1. The V segment lost 6 bases and the J segment 6 bases; nucleotides outside the gene matches: 12. CDR3 size: 14 residues. CDR1 is SQVTM and CDR2 is ANQGSEA in the germline V gene. The CDR3 region has the DNA TGCAGCGTCCTCCCCGCACAGGGGGCCAGCGAGCAGTACTTC. As protein: CSVLPAQGASEQYF.

The genes are TRBV7-9 and TRBJ1-3; weak D call: TRBD1 (5 bases). This CDR3 spans 15 amino acids. Between the trimmed V and J ends, which lost 5 bases and 6 bases, there was a span of 17 bases. Germline CDR1 reads SEHNR; CDR2 reads FQNEAQ (reference sequence). CDR3: CASSPTNRGENTIYF. CDR3 nucleotide sequence: TGTGCCAGCAGCCCCACGAATCGGGGGGAAAACACCATATATTTT.

V and J are TRBV27 and TRBJ2-5; TRBD1 aligns across 8 bases. After removal of 4 bases from V and 5 bases from J, the junction contained 6 bases not matched to a gene. The CDR3 has 14 residues. From germline, CDR1 is MNHEY and CDR2 SMNVEV (reference sequence). The CDR3: CASSYQGAQETQYF. The DNA for the CDR3 is TGTGCCAGCAGTTACCAGGGGGCGCAGGAGACCCAGTACTTC.

The CDR3 spells CASGKTQEQYNSPLHF. The CDR3 bases are TGTGCCAGTGGAAAGACCCAGGAACAATATAATTCACCCCTCCACTTT. The genes are TRBV19 and TRBJ1-6; D unresolved. The V end was cut by 8 bases, the J end by 4 bases, with 18 bases between. The CDR3 spans 16 residues. Germline V gene lookup returns CDR1 LNHDA and CDR2 SQIVND (reference sequence). Full variable domain (missing parts from reference TRBV19 and TRBJ1-6): DGGITQSPKYLFRKEGQNVTLSCEQNLNHDAMYWYRQDPGQGLRLIYYSQIVNDFQKGDIAEGYSVSREKKESFPLTVTSAQKNPTAFYLCASGKTQEQYNSPLHFGNGTRLTVT.

The chain uses TRBV28 and TRBJ2-5; 9 nucleotides line up with TRBD1. V gave up 6 bases and J gave up 5 bases; unmatched junction bases: 10. The CDR3 sequence is 15 residues long. Germline CDR1 reads MDHEN; CDR2 reads SYDVKM. The CDR3 region has the DNA TGTGCCAGCAGCCCAGCCGGGACAGGGCGTGAGACCCAGTACTTC. This encodes CASSPAGTGRETQYF.

This sequence joins TRBV27 and TRBJ2-7; tentative D call: TRBD1 (6 bases). CDR1 is MNHEY and CDR2 is SMNVEV in the germline V gene (reference sequence). V lost 4 bases and J 2 bases, leaving 9 bases between the germline ends. The CDR3 contains 13 residues. In DNA form, the CDR3 reads TGTGCCAGCAGTTGGGGGCGAACCTACGAGCAGTACTTC. Translation gives CASSWGRTYEQYF.

The chain carries TRBV4-2 and TRBJ2-7; 10 bases map to TRBD2. The ends lost 5 bases at V and 5 bases at J; junction bases unmatched: 21. There are 19 residues in the CDR3. Looked up from germline, CDR1 is LGHNA and CDR2 is YNFKEQ. The CDR3: CASSYAASGRARWSDEQYF. CDR3 nucleotide sequence: TGTGCCAGCAGCTACGCGGCAAGCGGGAGGGCCCGGTGGAGCGACGAGCAGTACTTC.